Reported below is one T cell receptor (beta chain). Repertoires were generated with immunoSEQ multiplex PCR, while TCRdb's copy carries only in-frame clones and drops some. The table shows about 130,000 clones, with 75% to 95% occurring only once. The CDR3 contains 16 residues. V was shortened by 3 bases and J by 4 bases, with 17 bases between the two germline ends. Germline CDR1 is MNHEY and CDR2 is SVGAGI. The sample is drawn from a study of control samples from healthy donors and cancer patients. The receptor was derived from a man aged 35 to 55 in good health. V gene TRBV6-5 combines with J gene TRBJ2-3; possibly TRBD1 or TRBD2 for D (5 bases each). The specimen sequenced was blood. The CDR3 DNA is TGTGCCAGCAGTTATGAGCAAGGACTGGGGGCAGATACGCAGTATTTT. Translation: CASSYEQGLGADTQYF.